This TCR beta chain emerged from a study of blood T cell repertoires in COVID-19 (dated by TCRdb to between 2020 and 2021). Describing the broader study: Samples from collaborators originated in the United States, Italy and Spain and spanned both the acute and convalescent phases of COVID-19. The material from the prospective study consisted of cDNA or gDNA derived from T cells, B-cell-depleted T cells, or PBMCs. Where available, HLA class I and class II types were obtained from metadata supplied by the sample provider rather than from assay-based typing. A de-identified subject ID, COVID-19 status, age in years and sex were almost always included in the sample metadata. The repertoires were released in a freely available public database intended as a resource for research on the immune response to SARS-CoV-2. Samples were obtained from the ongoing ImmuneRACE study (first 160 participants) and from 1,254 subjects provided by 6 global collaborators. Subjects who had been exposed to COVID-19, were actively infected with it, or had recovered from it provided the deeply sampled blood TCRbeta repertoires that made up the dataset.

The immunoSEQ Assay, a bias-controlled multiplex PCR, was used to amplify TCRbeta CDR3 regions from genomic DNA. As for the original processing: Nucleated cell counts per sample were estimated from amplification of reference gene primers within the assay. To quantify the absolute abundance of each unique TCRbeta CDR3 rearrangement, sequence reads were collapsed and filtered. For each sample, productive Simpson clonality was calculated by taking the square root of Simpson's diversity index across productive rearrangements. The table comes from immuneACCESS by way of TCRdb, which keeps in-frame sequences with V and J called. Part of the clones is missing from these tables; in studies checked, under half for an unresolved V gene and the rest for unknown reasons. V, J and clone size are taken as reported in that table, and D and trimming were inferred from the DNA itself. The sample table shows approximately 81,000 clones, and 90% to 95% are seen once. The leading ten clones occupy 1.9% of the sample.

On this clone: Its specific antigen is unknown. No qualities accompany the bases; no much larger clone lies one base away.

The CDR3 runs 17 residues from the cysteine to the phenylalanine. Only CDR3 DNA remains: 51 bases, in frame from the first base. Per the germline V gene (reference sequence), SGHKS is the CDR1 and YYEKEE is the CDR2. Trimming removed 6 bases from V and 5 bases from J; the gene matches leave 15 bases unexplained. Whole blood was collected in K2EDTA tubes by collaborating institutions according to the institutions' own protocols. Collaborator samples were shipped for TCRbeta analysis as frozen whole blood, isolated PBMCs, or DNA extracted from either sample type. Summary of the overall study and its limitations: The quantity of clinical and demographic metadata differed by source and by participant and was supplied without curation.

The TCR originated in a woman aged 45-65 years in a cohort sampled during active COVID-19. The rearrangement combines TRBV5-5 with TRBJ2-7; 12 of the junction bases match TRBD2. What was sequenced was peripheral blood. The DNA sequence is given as TGTGCCAGCACGCAGTTCTCGGGGCTAGCGGGAGGGAACGAGCAGTACTTC. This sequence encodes CASTQFSGLAGGNEQYF.